One sample yielded the 27 T cell receptor beta chains listed below, sequenced in a study of breast tumors, draining lymph nodes, adjacent tissues. TCRdb processed the multiplex PCR reads anew with MiXCR; each CDR3 protein has one entry. In the table there are about 180,000 distinct CDR3 sequences, 33% of which are singletons. Samples came from axillary lymph nodes draining the breast cancer. Sequenced material: axillary lymph node tissue. The origin of the receptors is a female donor with breast cancer. Some clones in this sample may be carry-over from other donors' samples.

This clonotype showed up many times. The genes are TRBV19 and TRBJ1-5; weak D call: TRBD1 (6 bases). CDR1 is LNHDA, CDR2 SQIVND, per germline (reference sequence). CDR3 length: 16 residues. The ends were cut back, 1 base at V and 0 bases at J, with 10 bases in the middle. CDR3 in amino acids: CASSIVAGASNQPQHF. The CDR3, as DNA: TGTGCCAGTAGTATAGTGGCAGGGGCTAGCAATCAGCCCCAGCATTTT.

In this sample, this clonotype turned up many times. The chain couples TRBV5-1 to TRBJ2-2, with 10 bases identical to TRBD1. CDR1 is SGHRS and CDR2 is YFSETQ in the germline V gene. V lost 3 bases, J lost 4 bases, and 3 bases stayed unmatched. The CDR3 consists of 15 residues. Here the CDR3 reads CASSSGQGGTGELFF. The CDR3, as DNA: TGCGCCAGCAGCTCCGGACAGGGGGGCACCGGGGAGCTGTTTTTT.

This clonotype was counted ten times or more. The V call is TRBV2, the J call TRBJ1-2, with 9 bases that match TRBD1. Germline V gives CDR1 SNHLY, CDR2 FYNNEI. The length of the CDR3 is 13 residues. The trim removed 8 bases at V and 7 bases at J, leaving 8 bases unmatched. The CDR3 here is CASGPGQGSGYTF. The CDR3 DNA reads as TGTGCCAGCGGACCGGGACAGGGAAGTGGCTACACCTTC.

This clonotype was detected only a few times. A read error may be the cause here, since a much bigger clone is one base away. The V and J genes are TRBV12-3 or TRBV12-4 and TRBJ2-5; perhaps TRBD2 as D (7 bases). V shed 3 bases and J shed 6 bases, with 23 bases lying between them. CDR3 size: 17 residues. The CDR3 here is CASSFFFSAGAEQTQYF. CDR3 coding DNA: TGTGCCAGCAGTTTCTTCTTTAGTGCGGGGGCGGAACAGACCCAGTACTTC.

The chain combines TRBV2 with TRBJ2-2; 14 bases align to TRBD2. V was clipped by 3 bases and J by 9 bases; unmatched bases: 12. The V gene's germline CDR1 is SNHLY and CDR2 FYNNEI. The CDR3 sequence is 18 residues long. CDR3 amino acids: CASSEFRLAGGPNRELFF. The CDR3 coding sequence is TGTGCCAGCAGTGAGTTTAGACTAGCGGGGGGGCCAAACCGGGAGCTGTTTTTT.

This clonotype came up many times. An end of the junction differs from the germline gene, which may be a read error. V usage is TRBV7-9 and J usage is TRBJ1-5; 7 bases map to TRBD1. The CDR3 loop spans 16 amino acids. The germline gives CDR1 SEHNR, CDR2 FQNEAQ (reference sequence). The CDR3 sequence is CASSIADRVDNQPQHF. For the CDR3, the DNA is TGTGCCAGCAGCATAGCCGACAGGGTTGACAATCAGCCCCAGCATTTT.

The chain uses TRBV6-1 and TRBJ2-1; the D call may be TRBD1 or TRBD2 (6 bases each). Germline V gene lookup returns CDR1 MNHNS and CDR2 SASEGT. V was pared by 1 base and J by 9 bases, with 16 bases between. The CDR3 spans 15 residues. CDR3 DNA sequence: TGTGCCAGCAGTGAAGTTTTGGAGGGGGGAGGTGAGCAGTTCTTC. Its translation is CASSEVLEGGGEQFF.

A word on this clonotype: One end of the junction fails to match germline, which may point to a read error. The genes are TRBV4-2 and TRBJ1-2, with D possibly matching TRBD1 (6 bases). Per the germline V gene, CDR1 is LGHNA and CDR2 is YNFKEQ. The CDR3 totals 14 residues. As DNA, the CDR3 is TGTGCCAGCAGCCAAGATGGGAATACTCGACAGGTCCCCTTC. Translated, it gives CASSQDGNTRQVPF.

This clonotype was picked up many times. V gene TRBV11-3 combines with J gene TRBJ1-2; 7 bases fit TRBD1. The CDR3 loop spans 13 amino acids. The V gene's germline CDR1 is SGHNT and CDR2 YENEEA. Trimming cost V 5 bases and J 5 bases; bases outside gene matches: 5. CDR3 protein: CASSRQGGYGYTF. CDR3 DNA: TGTGCCAGCAGCCGACAGGGCGGGTATGGCTACACCTTC.

The table lists this clonotype with many counts. This chain joins TRBV19 and TRBJ1-3; TRBD1 matches at 8 bases. Losses at the gene ends were 6 bases for V and 4 bases for J; bases not matched to a gene: 5. Germline CDR1 LNHDA, CDR2 SQIVND (reference sequence). The CDR3 sequence is 14 residues long. CDR3 in amino acids: CASSEQGVGNTIYF. In DNA form, the CDR3 reads TGTGCCAGTAGCGAACAGGGGGTAGGAAACACCATATATTTT.

This clonotype turned up a few times. CDR3 in amino acids: CASSFPGDTGELFF. The CDR3 region has the DNA TGTGCCAGCAGCTTTCCGGGGGACACCGGGGAGCTGTTTTTT. V usage is TRBV13 and J usage is TRBJ2-2; D might be TRBD2 (6 bases). Trimming stripped 3 bases from V and 3 bases from J, with 8 bases between. CDR1 is PRHDT, CDR2 FYEKMQ, per germline (reference sequence). The CDR3 extends over 14 amino acids.

This clonotype was picked up many times. The V gene is TRBV30, the J gene TRBJ2-3; TRBD1 might be the D (7 bases). Between the trimmed V and J ends, which lost 1 base and 5 bases, there was a span of 16 bases. The CDR3 consists of 15 residues. Germline CDR1 is GTSNPN and CDR2 is SVGIG (reference sequence). CDR3 region: CAWSGLGGGLDTQYF. The CDR3 DNA is TGTGCCTGGAGTGGTCTCGGAGGGGGCCTAGATACGCAGTATTTT.

This clonotype was recorded at least ten times. The chain links TRBV7-8 to TRBJ2-3; TRBD2 matches 13 bases. The germline gives CDR1 SGHVS, CDR2 FQNEAQ. The CDR3 extends over 17 amino acids. Germline trimming cut 3 bases from V and 5 bases from J; bases unmatched to any gene: 8. The CDR3 protein is CASSFPRTSGSIDTQYF. In DNA form, the CDR3 reads TGTGCCAGCAGCTTCCCACGGACTAGCGGGAGTATAGATACGCAGTATTTT.

This clonotype appeared a few times. This chain connects TRBV6-5 to TRBJ1-1, with no clear D. Trimming took off 7 bases at V and 8 bases at J, with 11 bases between the two ends. The CDR3 consists of 11 residues. The germline gives CDR1 MNHEY, CDR2 SVGAGI. The CDR3 DNA is TGTGCCAGCACCCAAGGAGCCGAAGCTTTCTTT. Residues: CASTQGAEAFF.

This clonotype was counted between two and nine times. With a much larger clone just one base away, this may be a read error. V gene TRBV5-4 combines with J gene TRBJ2-7; 7 positions match TRBD2. The CDR3 runs to 13 residues. V was clipped by 3 bases and J by 6 bases; unmatched bases: 6. The germline CDR1 and CDR2 sequences are SGHNT and YYREEE (reference sequence). CDR3 amino acids: CASSSGTTLEQYF. CDR3 nucleotide sequence: TGTGCCAGCAGCTCCGGGACTACCCTCGAGCAGTACTTC.

This clonotype was detected many times. The chain is built from TRBV9 and TRBJ2-2, with 9 nucleotides matching TRBD2. Germline V gene sequence: CDR1 SGDLS, CDR2 YYNGEE. The V gene end was trimmed by 0 bases and the J gene end by 6 bases; junction bases not matched to a gene: 15. The CDR3 has 19 amino acids. CDR3 sequence reads: CASSVEVLAGTRPPGELFF. CDR3 in DNA: TGTGCCAGCAGCGTAGAGGTGCTAGCGGGGACCAGGCCCCCCGGGGAGCTGTTTTTT.

The chain joins TRBV7-2 to TRBJ2-3, with 13 nucleotides matching TRBD2. CDR1 SGHTA and CDR2 FQGNSA come from the germline V gene. V lost 1 base and J lost 11; bases outside the gene matches: 15. The CDR3 is 18 amino acids. CDR3 sequence: CASSLVTSGGSSYNEQYF. In nucleotides, the CDR3 is TGTGCCAGCAGCTTAGTGACTAGCGGGGGGAGCTCCTACAATGAGCAGTATTTT.

In the case of this clonotype: This may come from a read error, since a much larger clone is one base off. The chain has TRBV6-1 and TRBJ2-2; weak D call: TRBD1 (5 bases). The CDR3 totals 12 residues. Per germline, CDR1 MNHNS and CDR2 SASEGT. Trimming shortened V by 8 bases and J by 5 bases, and 9 bases separated the two germline ends. The CDR3 loop is CASARGTGELFF. DNA of the CDR3: TGTGCCAGCGCAAGGGGAACCGGGGAGCTGTTTTTT.

The chain has TRBV7-6 and TRBJ2-7; TRBD1 matches 8 bases. Per the germline V gene, CDR1 is SGHVS and CDR2 is FNYEAQ. The CDR3 consists of 15 residues. V gave up 2 bases and J gave up 2 bases; unmatched junction bases: 5. Written as DNA, the CDR3 is TGTGCCAGCAGCTTAAATGGACAGGGCCCCTACGAGCAGTACTTC. Translation: CASSLNGQGPYEQYF.

For this clonotype: Given a much more abundant clone one base away, this may be a read error. The chain uses TRBV9 and TRBJ2-7; 10 bases align to TRBD1. The germline V gene has CDR1 SGDLS and CDR2 YYNGEE. CDR3 length: 15 residues. CDR3 nucleotides: TGTGCCAGCAGTGTCCCCGGGACAGGGGCCAACGAGCGGTACTTC. Its translation: CASSVPGTGANERYF. Complete variable domain (other parts from reference TRBV9 and TRBJ2-7): DSGVTQTPKHLITATGQRVTLRCSPRSGDLSVYWYQQSLDQGLQFLIQYYNGEERAKGNILERFSAQQFPDLHSELNLSSLELGDSALYFCASSVPGTGANERYFGPGTRLTVT.

This clonotype was seen at least ten times. This chain connects TRBV4-1 to TRBJ1-3; 8 positions match TRBD1. The V and J ends lost 0 bases and 4 bases, in that order; junction bases with no gene match: 8. CDR3 length: 17 amino acids. CDR1 is MGHRA and CDR2 is YSYEKL in the germline V gene. As DNA, the CDR3 is TGCGCCAGCAGCCAAGAGGGGGCCAGGGGGCAGGGAAACACCATATATTTT. Amino acids: CASSQEGARGQGNTIYF.

This clonotype came up many times. The V call is TRBV29-1, the J call TRBJ1-1; 7 nucleotides agree with TRBD1. This CDR3 is 13 amino acids long. CDR1 and CDR2 (germline): SQVTM, ANQGSEA. V trimming: 4 bases; J trimming: 1 base; junction bases outside the gene matches: 3. CDR3 sequence: CSVGRQGNTEAFF. CDR3 bases: TGCAGCGTTGGGCGACAGGGGAACACTGAAGCTTTCTTT.

On this clonotype itself: It may be a read error: a sequence one base away is much more abundant. The chain employs TRBV20-1 and TRBJ2-5; D not resolved. This CDR3 is 12 amino acids long. Per germline, CDR1 DFQATT and CDR2 SNEGSKA (reference sequence). The CDR3 DNA is TGCAGTGCTAGAGACAGAGGTCAGACCCCGTACTTC. Encoded protein: CSARDRGQTPYF.

Ten or more counts support this clonotype. V and J are TRBV7-3 and TRBJ2-2; tentatively, D is TRBD1 (7 bases). Looked up from germline, CDR1 is SGHTA and CDR2 is FQGTGA. CDR3 size: 15 residues. Trimming took 3 bases from V and 3 from J, leaving 11 bases between them. The CDR3 nucleotides read TGTGCCAGCAGCTTCAGGGGGGACTACACCGGGGAGCTGTTTTTT. It translates to CASSFRGDYTGELFF.

V gene TRBV27 combines with J gene TRBJ2-7, with TRBD1 matching over 8 bases. CDR1 MNHEY and CDR2 SMNVEV come from the germline V gene (reference sequence). The CDR3 spans 17 residues. Trimming took 6 bases from V and 1 from J; bases not matched to a gene: 14. Here the CDR3 reads CASRKRTGLQVSYEQYF. The CDR3 coding sequence is TGTGCCAGCAGGAAAAGGACAGGGCTACAGGTGTCCTACGAGCAGTACTTC.

This clonotype was seen ten or more times. CDR3 region: CASSLDTSGDQETQYF. The CDR3 DNA reads as TGTGCCAGCAGTTTAGATACTAGCGGGGATCAAGAGACCCAGTACTTC. The chain uses TRBV12-3 or TRBV12-4 and TRBJ2-5; TRBD2 agrees at 10 bases. V shed 1 base, J shed 2 bases, and the junction held 4 bases outside the gene matches. The CDR3 totals 16 residues.

This clonotype appeared many times. V usage is TRBV7-2 and J usage is TRBJ2-7; 9 bases are shared with TRBD2. The CDR3 runs 15 residues. The ends lost 4 bases at V and 0 bases at J; junction bases unmatched: 4. Germline loops: CDR1 SGHTA, CDR2 FQGNSA. The CDR3 DNA sequence: TGTGCCAGCAGCTCGGGACTAGCTTACTCCTACGAGCAGTACTTC. It codes for CASSSGLAYSYEQYF.